Shown below are 27 T cell receptor beta chains from a single sample sequenced in a study of blood T cell repertoires in COVID-19. TCRdb's table, derived via immunoSEQ multiplex PCR, lists solely in-frame clones and lacks some. This sample has approximately 110,000 clones, with approximately 86% found just once. Source material: peripheral blood. The receptors originated from a man in his forties with acute or convalescent COVID-19.

The rearrangement links TRBV30 to TRBJ1-5; 10 nucleotides line up with TRBD1. There are 19 residues in the CDR3. The ends lost 2 bases at V and 4 bases at J; junction bases unmatched: 17. The germline CDR1 and CDR2 sequences are GTSNPN and SVGIG (reference sequence). The CDR3 nucleotides are TGTGCCTGGAGTAACGGTAGGGACAGGGGCTTCGGCGGGAATCAGCCCCAGCATTTT. It encodes CAWSNGRDRGFGGNQPQHF.

This chain connects TRBV10-1 to TRBJ2-3, with D uncertain. This CDR3 is built from 14 residues. V gave up 0 bases and J gave up 3 bases, with 7 bases separating them. CDR1 is WNHNN and CDR2 is SYGVQD in the germline V gene (reference sequence). The CDR3, as DNA: TGCGCCAGCAGTGAGTCGGTCAGAACAGATACGCAGTATTTT. The encoded protein is CASSESVRTDTQYF.

V and J are TRBV15 and TRBJ1-1, with D unclear. CDR1 and CDR2 (germline): LNHNV, YYDKDF (reference sequence). Trimming took 5 bases from V and 10 from J, leaving 17 bases between them. The CDR3 has 13 residues. The CDR3 loop is CATSWEGIRGAFF. The CDR3 DNA is TGTGCCACCAGCTGGGAGGGTATCCGTGGAGCTTTCTTT.

The sample holds a few counts of this clone. This sequence joins TRBV6-5 and TRBJ1-6; tentative D call: TRBD1 (6 bases). This CDR3 has 15 amino acids. Germline lookup yields CDR1 MNHEY and CDR2 SVGAGI. V lost 5 bases and J 7 bases, leaving 15 bases between the germline ends. The CDR3 coding sequence is TGTGCCAGCAGTCTTGCAGGGGTTGAAAATTCACCCCTCCACTTT. This gives the protein CASSLAGVENSPLHF.

The chain links TRBV4-1 to TRBJ1-1; D uncertain. The CDR3 sequence is 13 residues long. The V and J ends lost 0 bases and 4 bases respectively, with 6 bases between them. The germline V gene has CDR1 MGHRA and CDR2 YSYEKL. CDR3 DNA sequence: TGCGCCAGCAGCCAAGACCCGTCCACTGAAGCTTTCTTT. This translates into CASSQDPSTEAFF.

The count of this clone is one. CDR3 protein: CASSFSGTANEQFF. The CDR3 DNA sequence: TGTGCCAGCAGCTTCTCCGGGACAGCAAATGAGCAGTTCTTC. The rearrangement links TRBV7-9 to TRBJ2-1; 7 bases fit TRBD1. J was trimmed by 7 bases and V by 3 bases; bases with no gene match: 6. The CDR3 totals 14 residues. Germline V gene lookup returns CDR1 SEHNR and CDR2 FQNEAQ (reference sequence).

The rearrangement links TRBV4-3 to TRBJ2-2, with no clear D. Germline V gene data show CDR1 as LGHNA and CDR2 as YSLEER. Trimming took off 0 bases at V and 9 bases at J, with 11 bases between the two ends. The CDR3 length is 14 residues. This CDR3 is CASSQDPQSRELFF. CDR3 coding DNA: TGCGCCAGCAGCCAAGACCCACAGTCCCGGGAGCTGTTTTTT.

The chain couples TRBV19 to TRBJ1-2, with D tentatively TRBD1 (6 bases). V was trimmed by 5 bases and J by 3 bases, leaving 13 bases between them. In germline, CDR1 is LNHDA, CDR2 SQIVND (reference sequence). The CDR3 contains 14 residues. Here the CDR3 DNA reads TGTGCCAGTAGTCTTAAACAGGGTTACTATGGCTACACCTTC. Translation: CASSLKQGYYGYTF.

V and J are TRBV5-1 and TRBJ2-1; the match to TRBD2 covers 10 bases. In germline, CDR1 is SGHRS, CDR2 YFSETQ. With V trimmed by 4 bases and J by 8 bases, 9 bases remained unmatched. The CDR3 runs to 15 residues. The CDR3 coding sequence is TGCGCCAGCAGCCCGGGGGCTAGCGGGAGCCATGAGCAGTTCTTC. Its protein is CASSPGASGSHEQFF.

This clone came up many times. The chain uses TRBV5-1 and TRBJ1-1, with unresolved D. This CDR3 has 11 amino acids. Per the germline V gene, CDR1 is SGHRS and CDR2 is YFSETQ. With 6 bases removed from V and 9 bases from J, the gap between germline ends came to 12 bases. The CDR3 DNA is TGCGCCAGCAAAAGTGGCACCCAAGCTTTCTTT. It encodes CASKSGTQAFF.

The chain has TRBV7-2 and TRBJ2-2; 12 bases are a match to TRBD2. J was trimmed by 7 bases and V by 3 bases; bases with no gene match: 6. The CDR3 loop spans 16 amino acids. Germline assignment: CDR1 SGHTA and CDR2 FQGNSA. The CDR3 DNA reads TGTGCCAGCAGCTTTGTGACTAGCGGGGGAGGCGGGGAGCTGTTTTTT. As protein: CASSFVTSGGGGELFF.

V usage is TRBV30 and J usage is TRBJ1-6; no definite D call. The CDR3 totals 16 residues. The V and J ends lost 3 bases and 8 bases respectively, with 20 bases between them. From germline, CDR1 is GTSNPN and CDR2 SVGIG (reference sequence). The CDR3: CAWSLPPSGIDSPLHF. The CDR3 bases are TGTGCCTGGAGCTTGCCTCCCAGCGGCATCGATTCACCCCTCCACTTT.

V is TRBV11-3 and J is TRBJ2-1; 8 positions match TRBD1. Germline V CDR1 and CDR2: SGHNT, YENEEA. After removal of 5 bases from V and 8 bases from J, the junction contained 5 bases not matched to a gene. This CDR3 has 13 amino acids. CDR3 in amino acids: CASSAATGDEQFF. The CDR3 coding sequence is TGTGCCAGCAGCGCCGCGACAGGGGATGAGCAGTTCTTC.

The rearrangement links TRBV7-2 to TRBJ2-1, with TRBD2 matching over 8 bases. Germline lookup yields CDR1 SGHTA and CDR2 FQGNSA. V was clipped by 5 bases and J by 6 bases; unmatched bases: 12. The CDR3 has 16 residues. CDR3 nucleotide sequence: TGTGCCAGCAGCCTCTCTGTCGGGGGGGTAGCCAATGAGCAGTTCTTC. Its protein product is CASSLSVGGVANEQFF.

J is TRBJ2-1 and V is TRBV19; 10 nucleotides agree with TRBD1. Per germline, CDR1 LNHDA and CDR2 SQIVND (reference sequence). V was pared by 7 bases and J by 10 bases, with 13 bases of the junction left unmatched. CDR3 size: 15 residues. The CDR3 protein is CASNTRSGTGDEQFF. CDR3 bases: TGTGCCAGTAATACTAGGTCCGGGACAGGGGACGAGCAGTTCTTC. Full variable domain (outside the CDR3, taken from reference TRBV19 and TRBJ2-1): DGGITQSPKYLFRKEGQNVTLSCEQNLNHDAMYWYRQDPGQGLRLIYYSQIVNDFQKGDIAEGYSVSREKKESFPLTVTSAQKNPTAFYLCASNTRSGTGDEQFFGPGTRLTVL.

The V and J genes are TRBV14 and TRBJ2-2; no clear D. Germline assignment: CDR1 SGHDN and CDR2 FVKESK. V was pared by 0 bases and J by 4 bases, with 12 bases between. The CDR3 loop spans 16 amino acids. The CDR3 DNA is TGTGCCAGCAGCCAAGATCCCACAGCACTCACCGGGGAGCTGTTTTTT. This translates into CASSQDPTALTGELFF.

The rearrangement uses TRBV7-3 and TRBJ1-1; D is undetermined. Per germline, CDR1 SGHTA and CDR2 FQGTGA. The length of the CDR3 is 13 residues. V lost 1 base to trimming and J lost 6 bases, with 9 bases between them. The CDR3 here is CASSLNPGSEAFF. The CDR3 DNA reads as TGTGCCAGCAGCTTAAATCCAGGCTCTGAAGCTTTCTTT.

The chain recombines TRBV3-1 (or the pseudogene TRBV3-2) with TRBJ1-1, with unresolved D. V lost 1 base to trimming and J lost 0 bases, with 9 bases between them. The CDR3 has 15 residues. Germline CDR1 LGHDT, CDR2 YNNKEL (reference sequence). The CDR3 DNA follows: TGTGCCAGCAGCCAAGCTCTAGCCCTGAACACTGAAGCTTTCTTT. This sequence encodes CASSQALALNTEAFF.

The chain is built from TRBV6-2 or TRBV6-3 and TRBJ2-5, with 9 bases lining up with TRBD1. This CDR3 has 17 residues. Looked up from germline, CDR1 is MNHEY and CDR2 is SVGEGT. J was trimmed by 2 bases and V by 6 bases; bases with no gene match: 13. The CDR3 DNA reads TGTGCCAGCAGCCCCCGACCCGGGGACAGGGAGCAAGAGACCCAGTACTTC. It codes for CASSPRPGDREQETQYF.

The chain employs TRBV6-1 and TRBJ2-1; the D gene is possibly TRBD2 (6 bases). Trimming stripped 2 bases from V and 8 bases from J, with 19 bases between. The CDR3 has 16 residues. Germline V gene sequence: CDR1 MNHNS, CDR2 SASEGT. The CDR3, as DNA: TGTGCCAGCAGTGAAATAGTCGGCCCTCCGGGGGATGAGCAGTTCTTC. Translated: CASSEIVGPPGDEQFF.

V gene TRBV6-5 combines with J gene TRBJ1-2; 7 bases are a match to TRBD1. The CDR3 extends over 15 amino acids. CDR1 is MNHEY and CDR2 is SVGAGI in the germline V gene. The V segment lost 8 bases and the J segment 5 bases; nucleotides outside the gene matches: 14. The chain's CDR3 is CASQPLGDREYGYTF. The CDR3 DNA is TGTGCCAGCCAACCCCTGGGGGACAGAGAGTATGGCTACACCTTC.

V gene TRBV6-5 combines with J gene TRBJ2-1, with a possible D match to TRBD2 (6 bases). CDR3 length: 14 amino acids. Germline-derived CDR1 and CDR2 are MNHEY and SVGAGI. Between the trimmed V and J ends, which lost 0 bases and 10 bases, there was a span of 13 bases. CDR3 amino acids: CASSYSTGVGEQFF. DNA for the CDR3: TGTGCCAGCAGTTACTCTACGGGGGTCGGGGAGCAGTTCTTC.

This chain joins TRBV9 and TRBJ1-2; D is perhaps TRBD1 (6 bases). The CDR3 is 13 amino acids. Per the germline V gene, CDR1 is SGDLS and CDR2 is YYNGEE. V was shortened by 0 bases and J by 6 bases, with 9 bases between the two germline ends. CDR3 bases: TGTGCCAGCAGCGTAGGGACAGCCCATGGCTACACCTTC. Protein sequence: CASSVGTAHGYTF.

This chain connects TRBV3-1 (or the pseudogene TRBV3-2) to TRBJ2-7; D perhaps matches TRBD1 (6 bases). Germline CDR1 LGHDT, CDR2 YNNKEL (reference sequence). Between the trimmed V and J ends, which lost 4 bases and 7 bases, there was a span of 20 bases. The CDR3 spans 15 residues. CDR3 nucleotides: TGTGCCAGCAGCCGAAACCCGACAGGCCTTGGTGAGCAGTACTTC. It specifies CASSRNPTGLGEQYF.

The chain combines TRBV19 with TRBJ1-2, with 7 bases lining up with TRBD1. The CDR3 consists of 14 residues. Trimming removed 7 bases from V and 3 bases from J; junction bases left unmatched: 8. Per germline, CDR1 LNHDA and CDR2 SQIVND (reference sequence). For the CDR3, the DNA is TGTGCCAGTACCAGAACCCAGGGGGACTATGGCTACACCTTC. This encodes CASTRTQGDYGYTF.

On this clone itself: The junction does not match germline at one end; this may be a read error. This chain links TRBV6-6 with TRBJ1-1; 7 bases fit TRBD1. The CDR3 consists of 14 residues. Germline CDR1 reads MNHNY; CDR2 reads SVGAGI (reference sequence). CDR3 nucleotide sequence: TGTGCCACCTCACCACCGGGACAGAACTCTGAAGCTTTCTTT. It translates to CATSPPGQNSEAFF.

The rearrangement uses TRBV15 and TRBJ1-2; D not certain. The germline V and J ends were trimmed by 0 bases and 3 bases, with 5 bases remaining between them. The germline gives CDR1 LNHNV, CDR2 YYDKDF (reference sequence). The CDR3 covers 13 residues. The CDR3: CATSRDTDYGYTF. The CDR3 coding sequence is TGTGCCACCAGCAGAGATACTGACTATGGCTACACCTTC. Full variable domain (missing parts from reference TRBV15 and TRBJ1-2): DAMVIQNPRYQVTQFGKPVTLSCSQTLNHNVMYWYQQKSSQAPKLLFHYYDKDFNNEADTPDNFQSRRPNTSFCFLDIRSPGLGDTAMYLCATSRDTDYGYTFGSGTRLTVV.